One sample yielded the 2 T cell receptor beta chains listed below, sequenced in a study of CD8 T cells in ankylosing spondylitis. TCRdb fed the 5' RACE reads into MiXCR, producing one record per CDR3 protein. The sample lists 250,000 to 300,000 distinct CDR3 sequences; roughly 20% were seen once. The sequencing sample was made of blood, either unsorted or a sorted T cell fraction (not recorded which). The receptors were gathered from a male donor with ankylosing spondylitis or in good health (not recorded which).

The chain is built from TRBV12-3 or TRBV12-4 and TRBJ1-1, with TRBD1 matching 7 bases. Trimming at V came to 6 bases and at J to 3 bases, leaving 19 bases not matched to a gene. The CDR3 has 18 amino acids. CDR3 loop: CASRRGQVWGGGDTEAFF. CDR3 in DNA: TGTGCCAGCAGACGAGGACAGGTTTGGGGAGGAGGGGACACTGAAGCTTTCTTT.

The table lists this clonotype with a few counts. The J gene is TRBJ2-3, the V gene TRBV5-1; a possible D gene is TRBD2 (5 bases). The germline V and J ends were trimmed by 1 base and 2 bases, with 8 bases remaining between them. Germline CDR1 is SGHRS and CDR2 is YFSETQ. CDR3 size: 14 residues. CDR3 residues: CASSLKGDTDTQYF. DNA for the CDR3: TGCGCCAGCAGCTTGAAGGGAGACACAGATACGCAGTATTTT.